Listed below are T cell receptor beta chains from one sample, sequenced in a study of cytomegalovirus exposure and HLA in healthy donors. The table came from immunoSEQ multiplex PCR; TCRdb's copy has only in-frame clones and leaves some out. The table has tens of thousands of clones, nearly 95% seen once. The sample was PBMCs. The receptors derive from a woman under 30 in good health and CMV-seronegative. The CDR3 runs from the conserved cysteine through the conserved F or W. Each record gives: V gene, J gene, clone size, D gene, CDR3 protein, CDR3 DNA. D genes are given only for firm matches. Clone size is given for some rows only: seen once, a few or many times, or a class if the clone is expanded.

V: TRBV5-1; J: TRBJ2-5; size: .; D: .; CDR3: CASSLDSSSGTQYF; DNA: TGCGCCAGCAGCTTGGATTCTAGTTCCGGGACCCAGTACTTC
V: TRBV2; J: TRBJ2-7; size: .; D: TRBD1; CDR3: CASSIGGQEIEQYF; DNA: TGTGCCAGCAGTATTGGGGGACAGGAGATCGAGCAGTACTTC
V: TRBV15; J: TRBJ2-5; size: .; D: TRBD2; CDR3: CATSRGGGLGETQYF; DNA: TGTGCCACCAGCAGAGGCGGGGGTCTGGGAGAGACCCAGTACTTC
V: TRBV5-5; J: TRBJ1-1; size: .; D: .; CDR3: CASSHPGLPPAEAFF; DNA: TGTGCCAGCAGCCACCCCGGTCTCCCTCCGGCTGAAGCTTTCTTT
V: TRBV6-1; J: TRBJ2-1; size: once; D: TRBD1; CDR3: CASSVSAGTEYNEQFF; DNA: TGTGCCAGCAGTGTTTCCGCCGGGACAGAATACAATGAGCAGTTCTTC
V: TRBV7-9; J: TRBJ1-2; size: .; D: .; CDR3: CASSSSHGYGYTF; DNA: TGTGCCAGCAGCTCCTCTCACGGGTATGGCTACACCTTC
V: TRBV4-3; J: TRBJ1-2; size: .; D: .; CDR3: CASSQEPRLYGYTF; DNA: TGCGCCAGCAGCCAAGAGCCAAGACTCTATGGCTACACCTTC
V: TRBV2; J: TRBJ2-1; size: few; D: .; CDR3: CASIRGSSYNEQFF; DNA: TGTGCCAGCATCAGGGGTAGCTCCTACAATGAGCAGTTCTTC
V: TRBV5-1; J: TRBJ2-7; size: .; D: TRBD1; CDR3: CASSPSRGSDEQYF; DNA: TGCGCCAGCAGCCCAAGCAGGGGGAGCGACGAGCAGTACTTC
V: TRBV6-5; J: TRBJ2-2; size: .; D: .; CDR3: CASSYDSAGELFF; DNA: TGTGCCAGCAGTTACGACTCTGCTGGGGAGCTGTTTTTT
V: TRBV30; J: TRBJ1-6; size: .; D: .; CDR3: CAWSAGYNSPLHF; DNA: TGTGCCTGGAGCGCGGGCTATAATTCACCCCTCCACTTT
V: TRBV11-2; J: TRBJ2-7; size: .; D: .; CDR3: CASSFGLGGGIGGYEQYF; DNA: TGTGCCAGCAGCTTTGGGTTGGGCGGAGGGATCGGCGGCTACGAGCAGTACTTC
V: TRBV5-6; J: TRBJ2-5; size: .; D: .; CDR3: CASSFFVRSQETQYF; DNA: TGTGCCAGCAGCTTCTTTGTCCGGTCACAAGAGACCCAGTACTTC
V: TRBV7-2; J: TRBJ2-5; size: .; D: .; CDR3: CASSLVGLEYQETQYF; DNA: TGTGCCAGCAGCCTAGTGGGACTTGAGTACCAAGAGACCCAGTACTTC
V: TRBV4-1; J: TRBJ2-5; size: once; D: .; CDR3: CASSRSGLPYQETQYF; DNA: TGCGCCAGCAGCCGGTCAGGACTCCCATACCAAGAGACCCAGTACTTC
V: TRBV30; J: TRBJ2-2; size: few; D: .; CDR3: CAWSYRATGELFF; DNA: TGTGCCTGGAGTTACAGGGCCACCGGGGAGCTGTTTTTT
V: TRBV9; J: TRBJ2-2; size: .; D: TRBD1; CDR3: CASNDRDKTGELFF; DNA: TGTGCCAGCAACGACAGGGACAAAACCGGGGAGCTGTTTTTT
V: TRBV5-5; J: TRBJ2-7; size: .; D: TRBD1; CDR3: CASSPTGDEQYF; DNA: TGTGCCAGCAGTCCTACAGGGGACGAGCAGTACTTC
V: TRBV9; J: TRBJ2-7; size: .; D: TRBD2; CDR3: CASSGPSGRLSGEQYF; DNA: TGTGCCAGCAGCGGCCCTAGCGGGAGGCTTTCGGGTGAGCAGTACTTC
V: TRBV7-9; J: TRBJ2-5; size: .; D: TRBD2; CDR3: CASSFLAGVINQETQYF; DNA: TGTGCCAGCAGCTTCCTAGCGGGGGTTATAAACCAAGAGACCCAGTACTTC
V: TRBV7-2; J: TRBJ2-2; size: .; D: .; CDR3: CASSLITGTQNTGELFF; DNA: TGTGCCAGCAGCCTAATCACCGGGACTCAGAACACCGGGGAGCTGTTTTTT
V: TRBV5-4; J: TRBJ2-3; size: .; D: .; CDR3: CASSPGLSDTQYF; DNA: TGTGCCAGCAGCCCCGGACTATCCGATACGCAGTATTTT
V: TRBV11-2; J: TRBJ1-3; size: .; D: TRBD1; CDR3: CASTTRTGFLGLGNTIYF; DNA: TGTGCCAGCACTACCCGGACAGGTTTTCTCGGCCTTGGAAACACCATATATTTT
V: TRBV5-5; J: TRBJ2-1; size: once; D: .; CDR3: CASSLPGEQFF; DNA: TGTGCCAGCAGCTTGCCAGGCGAGCAGTTCTTC
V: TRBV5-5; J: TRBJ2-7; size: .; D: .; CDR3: CASSTSRDGLGYEQYF; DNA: TGTGCCAGCAGCACTAGCCGGGACGGGCTCGGGTACGAGCAGTACTTC
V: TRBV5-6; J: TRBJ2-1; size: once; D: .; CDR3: CASSLLGLKRDEQFF; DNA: TGTGCCAGCAGCTTACTGGGACTTAAGCGGGATGAGCAGTTCTTC
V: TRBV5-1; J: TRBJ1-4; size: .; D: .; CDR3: CASSFLGRVEEKLFF; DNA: TGCGCCAGCAGCTTTCTCGGCAGGGTAGAAGAAAAACTGTTTTTT
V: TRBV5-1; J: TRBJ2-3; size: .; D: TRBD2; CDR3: CASSLGSSGGASTDTQYF; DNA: TGCGCCAGCAGCTTGGGTTCTAGCGGGGGGGCCAGCACAGATACGCAGTATTTT
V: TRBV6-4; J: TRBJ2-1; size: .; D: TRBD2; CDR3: CASSEGTSGNYEQFF; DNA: TGTGCCAGCAGTGAGGGGACTAGCGGGAACTATGAGCAGTTCTTC
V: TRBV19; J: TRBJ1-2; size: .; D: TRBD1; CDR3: CASSRQGEGYTF; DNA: TGTGCCAGTAGTCGTCAGGGGGAAGGCTACACCTTC
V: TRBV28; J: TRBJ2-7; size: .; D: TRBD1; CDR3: CASIAGQGTGEQYF; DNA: TGTGCCAGCATAGCAGGACAGGGAACGGGCGAGCAGTACTTC
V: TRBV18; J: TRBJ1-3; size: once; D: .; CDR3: CASSPMGASGNTIYF; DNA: TGTGCCAGCTCACCAATGGGAGCCTCTGGAAACACCATATATTTT
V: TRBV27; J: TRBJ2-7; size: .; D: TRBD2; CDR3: CASSSKRGLSYEQYF; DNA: TGTGCCAGCAGTTCAAAGCGGGGGTTATCCTACGAGCAGTACTTC
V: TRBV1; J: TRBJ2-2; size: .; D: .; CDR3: CTSSRHGLAGGFNTGELFF; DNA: TGCACCAGCAGCCGCCATGGGCTAGCGGGAGGGTTTAACACCGGGGAGCTGTTTTTT
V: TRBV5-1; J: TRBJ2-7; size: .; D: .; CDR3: CASSLDGTRTYEQYF; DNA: TGCGCCAGCAGCTTGGATGGGACACGAACCTACGAGCAGTACTTC
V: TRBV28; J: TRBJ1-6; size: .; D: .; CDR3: CASSGGQSFVNSPLHF; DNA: TGTGCCAGCAGCGGAGGACAGTCCTTTGTTAATTCACCCCTCCACTTT